This record concerns one TCR beta chain sequence. A multiplex PCR was run with 60 Vbeta primers and 13 Jbeta primers. Assay used: immunoSEQ multiplex PCR; TCRdb lists only in-frame clones, some missing. The repertoire holds fewer than 150,000 clones, 76% seen once, with around 3.6% in the top ten. This entry belongs to a study of cytomegalovirus exposure and HLA in healthy donors. There are 14 residues in the CDR3. The V gene's germline CDR1 is SGHRS and CDR2 YFSETQ. Trimming pared 0 bases from V and 1 base from J, leaving 7 bases between. The chain carries TRBV5-1 and TRBJ1-1; D not resolved. The sequenced material came from PBMCs. The source of this sequence is a man aged 18 to 35 in good health and CMV-seronegative. The DNA for the CDR3 is TGCGCCAGCAGCTTGGCGGGAACGAACACTGAAGCTTTCTTT. Amino acids: CASSLAGTNTEAFF.